A single sample gave rise to the 20 T cell receptor beta chains below, sequenced in a study of T cell responses to AZD1222 COVID-19 vaccine. The data were produced by immunoSEQ multiplex PCR, yet TCRdb's version contains in-frame clones alone and is incomplete. The sample shows tens of thousands of clones, less than 90% of them seen only once. Sequenced here: peripheral blood, sampled on day 0 of AZD1222 vaccination. These receptors all stem from an adult in good health.

This rearrangement joins TRBV7-2 to TRBJ2-7, with D perhaps TRBD1 (5 bases). CDR3 length equals 14 residues. CDR1 is SGHTA, CDR2 FQGNSA, per germline. V was trimmed by 1 base and J by 7 bases, leaving 14 bases between them. The CDR3, as DNA: TGTGCCAGCAGCTTAGAATCAGGGCGTAGGGAGCAGTACTTC. Residues: CASSLESGRREQYF.

This chain joins TRBV6-2 or TRBV6-3 and TRBJ2-5; TRBD1 aligns across 9 bases. This CDR3 has 17 residues. Germline V gives CDR1 MNHEY, CDR2 SVGEGT. V shed 2 bases, J shed 4 bases, and the junction held 11 bases outside the gene matches. Here the CDR3 DNA reads TGTGCCAGCAGTTACACCCGGGACAGGGCTGTATCAGAGACCCAGTACTTC. Protein: CASSYTRDRAVSETQYF.

J is TRBJ1-5 and V is TRBV19; maybe TRBD1 (6 bases). V lost 7 bases to trimming and J lost 2 bases, with 15 bases between them. The CDR3 extends over 15 amino acids. Per germline, CDR1 LNHDA and CDR2 SQIVND (reference sequence). The CDR3: CASTLPGARNQPQHF. Here the CDR3 DNA reads TGTGCCAGTACCCTACCGGGGGCTCGCAATCAGCCCCAGCATTTT.

This clone turned up a few times. The chain couples TRBV19 to TRBJ1-2, with 8 bases that match TRBD1. This CDR3 has 14 amino acids. Germline V CDR1 and CDR2: LNHDA, SQIVND (reference sequence). V lost 3 bases and J lost 4; bases outside the gene matches: 4. CDR3 DNA sequence: TGTGCCAGTAGTATGGACAGGGCGATCTATGGCTACACCTTC. This translates into CASSMDRAIYGYTF.

Only one count was recorded for this clone. The chain recombines TRBV19 with TRBJ1-2, with no clear D. The CDR3 is 14 amino acids. V dropped 7 bases and J dropped 2 bases, with 14 bases sitting between them. CDR1 LNHDA and CDR2 SQIVND come from the germline V gene (reference sequence). CDR3 protein: CASTFGEPNYGYTF. The CDR3 bases are TGTGCCAGTACCTTCGGGGAGCCCAACTATGGCTACACCTTC. The entire variable domain, with the rest obtained from reference TRBV19 and TRBJ1-2, is as follows: DGGITQSPKYLFRKEGQNVTLSCEQNLNHDAMYWYRQDPGQGLRLIYYSQIVNDFQKGDIAEGYSVSREKKESFPLTVTSAQKNPTAFYLCASTFGEPNYGYTFGSGTRLTVV.

The chain uses TRBV29-1 and TRBJ1-2, with D perhaps TRBD1 (6 bases). Germline lookup yields CDR1 SQVTM and CDR2 ANQGSEA. The CDR3 is 14 amino acids. Between the trimmed V and J ends, which lost 5 bases and 4 bases, there was a span of 17 bases. For the CDR3, the DNA is TGCAGCGTTCAGACAGGACAGCCCCTCTATGGCTACACCTTC. Protein product: CSVQTGQPLYGYTF. The full variable domain, rest sourced from reference TRBV29-1 and TRBJ1-2, is SAVISQKPSRDICQRGTSLTIQCQVDSQVTMMFWYRQQPGQSLTLIATANQGSEATYESGFVIDKFPISRPNLTFSTLTVSNMSPEDSSIYLCSVQTGQPLYGYTFGSGTRLTVV.

This clone was counted a single time. The chain uses TRBV4-1 and TRBJ2-7; TRBD1 aligns across 8 bases. This CDR3 is 14 amino acids long. The ends lost 4 bases at V and 5 bases at J; junction bases unmatched: 7. Germline CDR1 reads MGHRA; CDR2 reads YSYEKL. This CDR3 reads CASSLLQGGNEQYF. In DNA form, the CDR3 reads TGCGCCAGCAGCCTTTTACAGGGGGGCAACGAGCAGTACTTC.

For the CDR3, the DNA is TGTGCCAGCAGATTTGGCTATGGCTACACCTTC. As protein: CASRFGYGYTF. The chain links TRBV28 to TRBJ1-2; D gene uncertain. V was trimmed by 6 bases and J by 4 bases, leaving 6 bases between them. Germline values: CDR1 MDHEN, CDR2 SYDVKM. The length of the CDR3 is 11 residues.

CDR3 amino acids: CATSDESGAGSFVQYF. The CDR3 DNA sequence: TGTGCCACCAGTGATGAAAGCGGGGCGGGCTCATTTGTGCAGTATTTT. J is TRBJ2-3 and V is TRBV24-1; 7 bases fit TRBD2. V was pared by 3 bases and J by 11 bases, with 16 bases of the junction left unmatched. The CDR3 has 16 residues. Germline CDR1 is KGHDR and CDR2 is SFDVKD.

The rearrangement links TRBV7-8 to TRBJ2-2, with 15 bases that match TRBD2. V shed 5 bases and J 0 bases; nucleotides not matched to a gene: 4. Germline V gene sequence: CDR1 SGHVS, CDR2 FQNEAQ. This CDR3 region has 18 residues. The CDR3 sequence: CASSRGLAGGTNTGELFF. The CDR3 coding sequence is TGTGCCAGCAGCCGAGGACTAGCGGGAGGGACGAACACCGGGGAGCTGTTTTTT. The full variable domain, rest sourced from reference TRBV7-8 and TRBJ2-2, is GAGVSQSPRYKVAKRGQDVALRCDPISGHVSLFWYQQALGQGPEFLTYFQNEAQLDKSGLPSDRFFAERPEGSVSTLKIQRTQQEDSAVYLCASSRGLAGGTNTGELFFGEGSRLTVL.

V and J are TRBV2 and TRBJ1-2; perhaps TRBD1 as D (6 bases). Germline CDR1 is SNHLY and CDR2 is FYNNEI. The ends were cut back, 6 bases at V and 4 bases at J, with 15 bases in the middle. The CDR3 extends over 14 amino acids. This CDR3 is CASSLEGGTYGYTF. The CDR3 DNA reads TGTGCCAGCAGCCTTGAGGGGGGGACCTATGGCTACACCTTC.

CDR3 nucleotide sequence: TGCGCCAGCGGACAGGGCGGACCGGACTACGAGCAGTACTTC. Its translation: CASGQGGPDYEQYF. The chain recombines TRBV10-1 with TRBJ2-7; TRBD1 aligns across 8 bases. In germline, CDR1 is WNHNN, CDR2 SYGVQD (reference sequence). The CDR3 has 14 amino acids. The V gene end was trimmed by 8 bases and the J gene end by 3 bases; junction bases not matched to a gene: 9.

This clone was counted only a few times. The chain carries TRBV6-2 or TRBV6-3 and TRBJ1-2, with D maybe TRBD1 (5 bases). CDR1 is MNHEY and CDR2 is SVGEGT in the germline V gene. Trimming stripped 5 bases from V and 4 bases from J, with 11 bases between. The CDR3 has 13 amino acids. CDR3 sequence reads: CASSPGRLYGYTF. CDR3 DNA: TGTGCCAGCAGTCCGGGACGGCTCTATGGCTACACCTTC.

This rearrangement joins TRBV6-5 to TRBJ1-1; no reliable D call. The CDR3 has 14 amino acids. V dropped 8 bases and J dropped 1 base, with 14 bases sitting between them. Germline-derived CDR1 and CDR2 are MNHEY and SVGAGI. The chain's CDR3 is CASVSPGSNTEAFF. CDR3 DNA: TGTGCCAGCGTCAGCCCGGGCTCGAACACTGAAGCTTTCTTT.

V is TRBV3-1 (or the pseudogene TRBV3-2) and J is TRBJ2-1, with TRBD2 as a possible D gene (6 bases). CDR1 LGHDT and CDR2 YNNKEL come from the germline V gene (reference sequence). V lost 4 bases and J lost 10, with 14 bases in between. CDR3 length: 13 residues. CDR3 protein: CASSPTLGGEQFF. For the CDR3, the DNA is TGTGCCAGCAGCCCAACGCTTGGGGGGGAGCAGTTCTTC.

The chain carries TRBV5-1 and TRBJ1-5; D is perhaps TRBD1 (6 bases). Germline V gene lookup returns CDR1 SGHRS and CDR2 YFSETQ. Trimming left V 0 bases short and J 5 bases short, with 9 bases between. The CDR3 extends over 14 amino acids. The CDR3 coding sequence is TGCGCCAGCAGCTTGGGGGCAGGGGATCAGCCCCAGCATTTT. This encodes CASSLGAGDQPQHF.

The chain joins TRBV19 to TRBJ1-6, with D perhaps matching TRBD1 (6 bases). V shed 6 bases and J shed 7 bases, with 13 bases lying between them. The germline gives CDR1 LNHDA, CDR2 SQIVND (reference sequence). The CDR3 covers 14 residues. The CDR3: CASRGQIVNSPLHF. The CDR3 DNA reads TGTGCCAGTAGGGGACAAATAGTAAATTCACCCCTCCACTTT.

This chain uses TRBV7-8 with TRBJ2-2, with unresolved D. V lost 3 bases and J lost 1, with 9 bases in between. The CDR3 runs to 15 residues. Germline CDR1 is SGHVS and CDR2 is FQNEAQ. CDR3 region: CASSFWTGNTGELFF. In nucleotides, the CDR3 is TGTGCCAGCAGCTTCTGGACGGGGAACACCGGGGAGCTGTTTTTT.

The chain employs TRBV19 and TRBJ2-2; D ambiguous. This CDR3 contains 12 residues. Germline lookup yields CDR1 LNHDA and CDR2 SQIVND (reference sequence). V was shortened by 5 bases and J by 1 base, with 2 bases between the two germline ends. CDR3 coding DNA: TGTGCCAGTAGTCAGAACACCGGGGAGCTGTTTTTT. Residues: CASSQNTGELFF.

V usage is TRBV4-2 and J usage is TRBJ2-1; unclear D gene. This CDR3 comprises 16 residues. V lost 3 bases and J 5 bases, leaving 17 bases between the germline ends. The V gene's germline CDR1 is LGHNA and CDR2 YNFKEQ. CDR3 DNA: TGTGCCAGCAGCCATAGATTAGGACCAGGTAACAATGAGCAGTTCTTC. Translated, it gives CASSHRLGPGNNEQFF.